This TCR beta chain derives from a study of cytomegalovirus exposure and HLA in healthy donors. As for the study in general: Early released data comprised some 85 million unique TCRs from HLA-typed donors. Falling in the Caucasian-associated ancestry cluster were about four fifths of about 400 genotyped donors. Whole-study findings and limits: The study listed approximately 170 cytomegalovirus-associated TCR beta chains. In most subjects, TCR beta sequences reportedly gave accurate predictions of HLA-A and HLA-B alleles.

PCR used 60 Vbeta primers and 13 Jbeta primers. Repertoires were generated with immunoSEQ multiplex PCR, while TCRdb's copy carries only in-frame clones and drops some. The table records 170,000 or so clones, approximately 88% of them present only once. The V and J ends lost 0 bases and 5 bases respectively, with 5 bases between them. Per germline, CDR1 GTSNPN and CDR2 SVGIG (reference sequence). The CDR3 is 12 amino acids. Comment on this clone: Its antigen is unidentified.

This clonotype was sampled from a boy aged 2 to 9 in good health and CMV-seronegative. The chain combines TRBV30 with TRBJ1-5; D not certain. The sequenced sample was PBMCs. CDR3 residues: CAWSVRDQPQHF. The CDR3 region has the DNA TGTGCCTGGAGTGTACGGGATCAGCCCCAGCATTTT.